The rows below give T cell receptor beta chains drawn from one sample of a study of blood T cell repertoires in COVID-19. The assay was immunoSEQ multiplex PCR, and TCRdb's table has in-frame clones only and misses some. The data contain roughly 250,000 clones, 65% to 90% of them singletons. The sequenced material came from peripheral blood. The receptor source for this set is a woman in her sixties with active or convalescent COVID-19. Both conserved end residues are part of each CDR3. Fields, in order: D gene, J gene, clone size, CDR3 length, V gene, CDR3 DNA, CDR3 protein. D genes are given only for firm matches. Expanded clones get a size class; other rows say once, few or many, or leave the size out.

>-|TRBJ2-5|few|14|TRBV7-2
TGTGCCAGCAGTGCCTCCAGGGGCCAAGAGACCCAGTACTTC
CASSASRGQETQYF
>TRBD1|TRBJ1-2|-|16|TRBV12-5
TGTGCTAGTGGTTTGGCGGGACAGGGATCTAACTATGGCTACACCTTC
CASGLAGQGSNYGYTF
>TRBD1|TRBJ1-6|-|14|TRBV28
TGTGCCAGCAGACAACAGGGGCATAATTCACCCCTCCACTTT
CASRQQGHNSPLHF
>-|TRBJ1-4|-|13|TRBV2
TGTGCCAGCTCCCGGGGGACTAATGAAAAACTGTTTTTT
CASSRGTNEKLFF
>TRBD2|TRBJ2-7|-|14|TRBV7-2
TGTGCCAGCAGCCCTAGCGGGGGGAGCAACGAGCAGTACTTC
CASSPSGGSNEQYF
>-|TRBJ2-5|-|14|TRBV4-3
TGCGCCAGCAGCCAAGATGGAGTTTTGGAGACCCAGTACTTC
CASSQDGVLETQYF
>TRBD1|TRBJ1-6|-|17|TRBV27
TGTGCCAGCAGTTTAAGACAGGGTGGGGTTGATAATTCACCCCTCCACTTT
CASSLRQGGVDNSPLHF
>TRBD1|TRBJ2-7|-|14|TRBV11-2
TGTGCCAGCAGCTATCCGGACAGGGTACACGAGCAGTACTTC
CASSYPDRVHEQYF
>TRBD1|TRBJ1-2|-|16|TRBV11-2
TGTGCCAGCAGCTCGACCCGGACAGGGCTAAACTATGGCTACACCTTC
CASSSTRTGLNYGYTF
>-|TRBJ1-4|-|12|TRBV6-5
TGTGCCAGCAGCCCCGGTAATGAAAAACTGTTTTTT
CASSPGNEKLFF
>-|TRBJ2-3|-|12|TRBV2
TGTGCCAGCAGCTTACTCGGAGATACGCAGTATTTT
CASSLLGDTQYF
>TRBD1|TRBJ1-5|-|16|TRBV19
TGTGCCAGTAGATCTACTCGACAGGGGATATATCAGCCCCAGCATTTT
CASRSTRQGIYQPQHF
>-|TRBJ1-1|-|15|TRBV3-1/TRBV3-2
TGTGCCAGCAGCCGCGGACAGCCCAGCCTCACTGAAGCTTTCTTT
CASSRGQPSLTEAFF
>TRBD1|TRBJ1-1|-|17|TRBV19
TGTGCCAGTAGTCCCAGAGGGGGCGGGTGGCAGAACACTGAAGCTTTCTTT
CASSPRGGGWQNTEAFF
>TRBD1|TRBJ1-1|-|16|TRBV19
TGTGCCAGTAGTCCCAGGGACAGGGGGCTGGGCACTGAAGCTTTCTTT
CASSPRDRGLGTEAFF
>TRBD1|TRBJ2-3|-|15|TRBV2
TGTGCCAGCAGCCTGGACAGGGTCCCCTCCTATACGCAGTATTTT
CASSLDRVPSYTQYF
>-|TRBJ2-1|-|16|TRBV5-1
TGCGCCAGCAGCTTGGTGGGGGCCGCTAGCTACAATGAGCAGTTCTTC
CASSLVGAASYNEQFF
>-|TRBJ2-5|-|13|TRBV12-3/TRBV12-4
TGTGCCAGCAGTTGGAGGGAGCAAGAGACCCAGTACTTC
CASSWREQETQYF
>-|TRBJ1-2|-|15|TRBV2
TGTGCCAGCAGAGATCAGTGGCAGGCCGCCTCGGGCTACACCTTC
CASRDQWQAASGYTF
>TRBD2|TRBJ2-2|-|14|TRBV7-2
TGTGCCAGCAGCCTTAGCGGGGGGTACGGGGAGCTGTTTTTT
CASSLSGGYGELFF
>TRBD2|TRBJ2-1|-|16|TRBV7-8
TGTGCCAGCAGCGGCCTAGCGGGGGGCACCTACAATGAGCAGTTCTTC
CASSGLAGGTYNEQFF
>-|TRBJ1-1|-|12|TRBV29-1
TGCAGCGCCCCGGAGGGGAACACTGAAGCTTTCTTT
CSAPEGNTEAFF
>-|TRBJ2-3|once|15|TRBV24-1
TGTGCCACCAGTGATCAGGGCAGGGACACAGATACGCAGTATTTT
CATSDQGRDTDTQYF
>-|TRBJ2-3|-|14|TRBV30
TGTGCCTGGAGGCCCCAGGGGAAGGCAGATACGCAGTATTTT
CAWRPQGKADTQYF
>TRBD1|TRBJ1-1|-|15|TRBV5-1
TGCGCCAGCAGCCGTGCAAGGACAGGTGACACTGAAGCTTTCTTT
CASSRARTGDTEAFF
>-|TRBJ1-5|-|18|TRBV6-2/TRBV6-3
TGTGCCAGCAGTTTCTTACGAACGGGAGGGAATAGCAATCAGCCCCAGCATTTT
CASSFLRTGGNSNQPQHF
>TRBD1|TRBJ1-6|once|16|TRBV6-1
TGTGCCAGCAGTGGCCGAGGGACAGGGATTTTTTCACCCCTCCACTTT
CASSGRGTGIFSPLHF
>-|TRBJ2-6|-|11|TRBV19
TGTGCCACGTCTGGGGCCAACGTCCTGACTTTC
CATSGANVLTF
>-|TRBJ1-2|-|12|TRBV12-3/TRBV12-4
TGTGCCAGCAGTGTAACAGGCTATGGCTACACCTTC
CASSVTGYGYTF
>-|TRBJ1-3|-|14|TRBV6-1
TGTGCCAGCAGTGAAGGTCTCTTCGGAAACACCATATATTTT
CASSEGLFGNTIYF
>-|TRBJ2-1|-|14|TRBV6-2/TRBV6-3
TGTGCCAGCGGCCACCCGACAGGAAAGGATGAGCAGTTCTTC
CASGHPTGKDEQFF
>-|TRBJ2-7|-|13|TRBV10-3
TGTGCCATCAGCGGGGACATAACCTACGAGCAGTACTTC
CAISGDITYEQYF
>-|TRBJ1-1|-|13|TRBV19
TGTGCCAGTAGTAATAGCAGAGACACTGAAGCTTTCTTT
CASSNSRDTEAFF
>-|TRBJ1-4|once|14|TRBV6-5
TGTGCCAGCAGTCAGGGGCGCCGAGGTGAAAAACTGTTTTTT
CASSQGRRGEKLFF
>TRBD1|TRBJ2-7|-|15|TRBV3-1/TRBV3-2
TGTGCCAGCAGCTACTCCCCGGGACAGGGTGGGGAGCAGTACTTC
CASSYSPGQGGEQYF
>-|TRBJ1-5|once|14|TRBV15
TGTGCCACCAGCAGCGCAGGGGGCAATCAGCCCCAGCATTTT
CATSSAGGNQPQHF
>TRBD2|TRBJ2-1|-|16|TRBV9
TGTGCCAGCAGCGTAGTTACTAGCGGGGGGGCTACTGAGCAGTTCTTC
CASSVVTSGGATEQFF
>-|TRBJ2-1|-|12|TRBV11-3
TGTGCCAGCAGCTTTTCGGGGGATGAGCAGTTCTTC
CASSFSGDEQFF
>-|TRBJ1-2|few|13|TRBV5-1
TGCGCCAGCAGCTTGGGGGCAAACTATGGCTACACCTTC
CASSLGANYGYTF
>-|TRBJ2-7|-|12|TRBV14
TGTGCCAGCAGCCAAGTGTTCGGGGAGCAGTACTTC
CASSQVFGEQYF